These 19 T cell receptor beta chains were all obtained from the same sample, sequenced in a study of T cells in Graves' hyperthyroidism and ophthalmopathy. RNA transcripts served as the template for amplifying TCR beta CDR3 regions. Researchers ran a first-round RT-PCR on the TCR CDR3 using the HTBI primer set. TCRdb re-called the multiplex PCR reads with MiXCR, one entry per CDR3 protein. The sample records about 640,000 distinct CDR3 sequences, about 20% being singletons. The sample consisted of blood. The receptor source for this set is a man aged 25-40 years with Graves' ophthalmopathy.

This clonotype has a count of ten or more. The junction departs from the called germline gene at one end, perhaps through a read error. The chain uses TRBV20-1 and TRBJ1-1; D is undetermined. This CDR3 is built from 15 residues. Looked up from germline, CDR1 is DFQATT and CDR2 is SNEGSKA (reference sequence). CDR3 bases: TGCAGTGCAAGAGGTTCCTCCGGATGGGTAACTGAAGCTTTCTTT. Translation: CSARGSSGWVTEAFF.

This clonotype was observed a handful of times. The CDR3 DNA sequence: TGTGCCAGCAGCTCTTTCCGGGACAGGCCAAAGGCCCAGCATTTT. Amino acid sequence: CASSSFRDRPKAQHF. The V gene is TRBV27, the J gene TRBJ1-5; 8 bases are a match to TRBD1. From germline, CDR1 is MNHEY and CDR2 SMNVEV (reference sequence). Germline trimming cut 6 bases from V and 11 bases from J; bases unmatched to any gene: 15. This CDR3 contains 15 residues.

The chain joins TRBV4-2 to TRBJ1-2; 7 bases match TRBD1. Germline V gene data show CDR1 as LGHNA and CDR2 as YNFKEQ. The CDR3 runs 15 residues. The V segment lost 2 bases and the J segment 4 bases; nucleotides outside the gene matches: 7. The CDR3: CASSQPQTGFYGYTF. The CDR3 DNA sequence: TGTGCCAGCAGCCAACCCCAGACAGGGTTCTATGGCTACACCTTC.

This clonotype appeared a few times. This chain uses TRBV29-1 with TRBJ2-1; a weak D match, TRBD1 (6 bases). Trimming removed 3 bases from V and 6 bases from J, with 12 bases in between. Germline V gives CDR1 SQVTM, CDR2 ANQGSEA. The CDR3 extends over 13 amino acids. In DNA, the CDR3 is TGCAGCGTTGAGGCAGGGGTGGGCAATGAGCAGTTCTTC. Protein sequence: CSVEAGVGNEQFF.

The chain has TRBV5-1 and TRBJ2-1; 8 nucleotides line up with TRBD1. The V and J ends lost 4 bases and 7 bases, in that order; junction bases with no gene match: 7. The CDR3 loop spans 14 amino acids. The germline gives CDR1 SGHRS, CDR2 YFSETQ. DNA of the CDR3: TGCGCCAGCAGCGAGACAGGGGTAAGGAATGAGCAGTTCTTC. This codes for CASSETGVRNEQFF.

The table lists this clonotype with a few counts. The chain joins TRBV11-2 to TRBJ2-2; 12 positions agree with TRBD2. The length of the CDR3 is 18 residues. The ends lost 1 base at V and 7 bases at J; junction bases unmatched: 10. From germline, CDR1 is SGHAT and CDR2 FQNNGV. Here the CDR3 reads CASSLAASGRAVSGELFF. DNA of the CDR3: TGTGCCAGCAGCTTAGCCGCTAGCGGGAGGGCCGTAAGCGGGGAGCTGTTTTTT.

At least ten counts were recorded for this clonotype. CDR3: CSAILGASGISYEQYF. DNA of the CDR3: TGCAGTGCTATACTCGGGGCTAGCGGGATCTCCTACGAGCAGTACTTC. This chain connects TRBV20-1 to TRBJ2-7; 9 bases match TRBD2. J gave up 0 bases and V 4 bases, and 10 bases lay outside the gene matches. Germline CDR1 and CDR2: DFQATT and SNEGSKA (reference sequence). The CDR3 spans 16 residues.

This clonotype showed up many times. This sequence joins TRBV28 and TRBJ2-3; possibly TRBD2 for D (6 bases). The CDR3 totals 14 residues. The V end lost 3 bases, the J end lost 2 bases, and 9 bases lay between the germline ends. From germline, CDR1 is MDHEN and CDR2 SYDVKM. In nucleotides, the CDR3 is TGTGCCAGCAGTTTCGGGAGTATCACAGATACGCAGTATTTT. Translated, it gives CASSFGSITDTQYF.

The chain links TRBV5-5 to TRBJ2-1, with D perhaps TRBD2 (5 bases). V shed 2 bases and J shed 7 bases, with 13 bases lying between them. Germline V CDR1 and CDR2: SGHKS, YYEKEE (reference sequence). The CDR3 sequence is 14 residues long. The CDR3 DNA sequence: TGTGCCAGCAGCTTAGAGGGCCCCGGGAATGAGCAGTTCTTC. Protein sequence: CASSLEGPGNEQFF.

This clonotype was seen ten or more times. The chain joins TRBV20-1 to TRBJ1-5; no clear D gene. Deletions cut 6 bases from V and 1 base from J, with 16 bases between. Germline-derived CDR1 and CDR2 are DFQATT and SNEGSKA (reference sequence). The CDR3 totals 15 residues. The CDR3 sequence is CSATDGNRSNQPQHF. CDR3 bases: TGCAGTGCAACAGACGGGAATAGAAGCAATCAGCCCCAGCATTTT.

The gene calls are TRBV9 and TRBJ2-5; no firm D call. Germline loops: CDR1 SGDLS, CDR2 YYNGEE. The V gene lost 1 base and the J gene lost 3 bases, with 10 bases spanning the gap. The CDR3 loop spans 14 amino acids. Here the CDR3 reads CASSVPSREETQYF. CDR3 nucleotides: TGTGCCAGCAGCGTACCCTCCCGTGAAGAGACCCAGTACTTC.

Only a few counts were recorded for this clonotype. This chain joins TRBV5-1 and TRBJ2-7; 7 bases map to TRBD2. The CDR3 covers 17 residues. Germline V gene sequence: CDR1 SGHRS, CDR2 YFSETQ. J gave up 4 bases and V 0 bases, and 13 bases lay outside the gene matches. The CDR3 here is CASSLVLAKSRPYEQYF. The CDR3 coding sequence is TGCGCCAGCAGCTTGGTACTAGCGAAGTCCAGACCGTACGAGCAGTACTTC.

The chain uses TRBV19 and TRBJ2-7, with a weak D call TRBD2 (6 bases). Germline CDR1 and CDR2: LNHDA and SQIVND (reference sequence). There are 15 residues in the CDR3. V gave up 5 bases and J gave up 5 bases, with 19 bases separating them. CDR3 residues: CASSSRVAGNNEQYF. The CDR3 DNA sequence: TGTGCCAGTAGTTCAAGGGTCGCGGGAAACAACGAGCAGTACTTC.

The chain is built from TRBV15 and TRBJ1-2; D is uncertain. Germline loops: CDR1 LNHNV, CDR2 YYDKDF (reference sequence). The length of the CDR3 is 13 residues. V was cut by 6 bases and J by 3 bases, with 11 bases left in between. The chain's CDR3 is CATSEEGYYGYTF. DNA for the CDR3: TGTGCCACCAGTGAAGAGGGCTACTATGGCTACACCTTC.

This clonotype appeared a few times. The genes are TRBV3-1 and TRBJ2-7; TRBD2 aligns across 9 bases. The CDR3 has 20 residues. Germline V CDR1 and CDR2: LGHDT, YNNKEL (reference sequence). After removal of 0 bases from V and 2 bases from J, the junction contained 17 bases not matched to a gene. In DNA form, the CDR3 reads TGTGCCAGCAGCCAAGAGACCGGGCTAGCGGGATGGAAGGGGGCCTACGAGCAGTACTTC. This encodes CASSQETGLAGWKGAYEQYF.

The rearrangement uses TRBV10-2 and TRBJ1-1; 10 bases agree with TRBD1. V was clipped by 10 bases and J by 5 bases; unmatched bases: 7. The CDR3 runs to 13 residues. CDR1 and CDR2 (germline): WSHSY, SAAADI. The CDR3 bases are TGCGCCATCAGGACAGGGGGAGGAACTGAAGCTTTCTTT. Translation gives CAIRTGGGTEAFF.

CDR3 sequence: CATSDRDRGDYGYTF. DNA for the CDR3: TGTGCCACCAGTGATCGGGACAGGGGGGACTATGGCTACACCTTC. V usage is TRBV24-1 and J usage is TRBJ1-2; 11 nucleotides align to TRBD1. Germline CDR1 and CDR2: KGHDR and SFDVKD. The trim removed 3 bases at V and 3 bases at J, leaving 2 bases unmatched. The CDR3 extends over 15 amino acids.

Details on this clonotype: This could be a read error, since a much larger clone is one nucleotide away. The chain has TRBV6-1 and TRBJ1-2; D is perhaps TRBD1 (5 bases). CDR1 and CDR2 from the germline V gene are MNHNS and SASEGT. V was trimmed by 1 base and J by 4 bases, leaving 16 bases between them. This CDR3 spans 16 amino acids. CDR3 bases: TGTGCCAGCAGTGAAGAACAGGTGAAGAAAGGCTATGGCTACACCTTC. Translating gives CASSEEQVKKGYGYTF.

This chain joins TRBV6-1 and TRBJ2-5; no reliable D call. Germline CDR1 and CDR2: MNHNS and SASEGT. This CDR3 has 11 residues. V gave up 7 bases and J gave up 4 bases, with 7 bases separating them. In DNA, the CDR3 is TGTGCCAGCACCCAGGCAGAGACCCAGTACTTC. Its translation is CASTQAETQYF.